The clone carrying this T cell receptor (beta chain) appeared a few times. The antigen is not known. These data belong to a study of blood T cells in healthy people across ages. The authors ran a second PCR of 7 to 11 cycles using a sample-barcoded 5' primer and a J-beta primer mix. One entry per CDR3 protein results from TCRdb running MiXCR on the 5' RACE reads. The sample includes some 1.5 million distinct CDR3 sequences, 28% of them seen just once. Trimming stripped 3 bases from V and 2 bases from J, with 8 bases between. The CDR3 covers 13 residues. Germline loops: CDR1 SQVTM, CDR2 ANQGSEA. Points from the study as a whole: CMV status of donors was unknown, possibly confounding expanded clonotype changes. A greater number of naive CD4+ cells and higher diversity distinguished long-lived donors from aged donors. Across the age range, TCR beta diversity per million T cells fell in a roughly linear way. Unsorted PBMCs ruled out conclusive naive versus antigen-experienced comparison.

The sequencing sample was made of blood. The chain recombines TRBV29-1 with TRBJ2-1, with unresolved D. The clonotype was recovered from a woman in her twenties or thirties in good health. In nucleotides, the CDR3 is TGCAGCGTTGAGCCTGCCACCTACAATGAGCAGTTCTTC. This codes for CSVEPATYNEQFF.